This T cell receptor (beta chain) is drawn from a study of T cells in Graves' hyperthyroidism and ophthalmopathy. Overall study results and limits: Before onset, by a median of around 6.4 months, the model predicted ophthalmopathy.

Stable hyperthyroidism: no ophthalmopathy progression over 18 months of follow-up. Diagnoses used clinical symptoms, serum thyroxine and TRAb, thyroid ultrasound and orbital computed tomography. Amplified regions were TCR beta CDR3 sequences from RNA transcripts. With the HTBI primer set, the TCR CDR3 went through a first round of RT-PCR. TCRdb itself ran the multiplex PCR reads through MiXCR, one entry per CDR3 protein. The sample shows about 560,000 distinct CDR3 sequences, around 15% of them seen only once. This CDR3 has 17 amino acids. In this sample, this clonotype turned up a few times. Its antigen is as yet unknown. A read error may produce the germline difference seen at one junction end.

The sample was blood. The sequence derives from a young woman with Graves' hyperthyroidism. The chain links TRBV12-3 or TRBV12-4 to TRBJ1-2; D is possibly TRBD1 (5 bases). DNA of the CDR3: TGTGCCAGCAGTTTACGGCAGGGATCCCCATCTAACTATGGCTACGCCTTC. This codes for CASSLRQGSPSNYGYAF.